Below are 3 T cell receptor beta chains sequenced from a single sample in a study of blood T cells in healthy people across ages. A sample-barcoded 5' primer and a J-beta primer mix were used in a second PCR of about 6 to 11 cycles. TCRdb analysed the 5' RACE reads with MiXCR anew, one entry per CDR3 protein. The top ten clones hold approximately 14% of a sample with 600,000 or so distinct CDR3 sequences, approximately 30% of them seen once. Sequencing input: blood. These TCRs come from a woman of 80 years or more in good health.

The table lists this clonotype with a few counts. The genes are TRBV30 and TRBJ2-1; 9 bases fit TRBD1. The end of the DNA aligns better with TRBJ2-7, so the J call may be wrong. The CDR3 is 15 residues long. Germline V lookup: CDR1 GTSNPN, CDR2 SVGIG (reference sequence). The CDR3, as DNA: TGTGCCTGGAGTGCGACAGGGGGTCCCTACAATGAGCAGTACTTC. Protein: CAWSATGGPYNEQYF.

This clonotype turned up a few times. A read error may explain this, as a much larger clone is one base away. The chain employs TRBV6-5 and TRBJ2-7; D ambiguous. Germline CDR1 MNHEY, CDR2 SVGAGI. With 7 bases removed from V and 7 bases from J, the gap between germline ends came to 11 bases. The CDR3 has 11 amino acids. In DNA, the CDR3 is TGTGCCAGCAAGGCCTACAATGAGCAGTACTTC. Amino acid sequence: CASKAYNEQYF.

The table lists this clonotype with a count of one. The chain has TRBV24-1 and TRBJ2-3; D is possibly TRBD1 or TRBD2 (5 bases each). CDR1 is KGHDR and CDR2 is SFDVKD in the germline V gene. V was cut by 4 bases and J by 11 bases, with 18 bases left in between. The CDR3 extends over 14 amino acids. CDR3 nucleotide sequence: TGTGCCACCAGTGACAAGGGACCCATACGGGAGCAGTATTTT. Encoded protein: CATSDKGPIREQYF.